This TCR beta chain was identified during a study of blood T cell repertoires in COVID-19. For the study at large: Both acute and convalescent COVID-19 samples were obtained from the United States, Italy and Spain.

With 4 bases clipped from V and 10 bases from J, the junction kept 8 bases outside the gene matches. Per germline, CDR1 LGHDT and CDR2 YNNKEL (reference sequence). CDR3 length: 15 amino acids. The table came from immunoSEQ multiplex PCR; TCRdb's copy has only in-frame clones and leaves some out. Of around 380,000 clones listed, over 75% were seen once; the top ten hold 1.3%. Participant reports of clinical history set cohort assignment. In Cohort 3, a recovered donor had either two negative PCRs, clearance, or symptom resolution. The clonotype comes from a man aged 30-40 years who had recovered from COVID-19. The sequenced material came from PBMCs or T cells enriched from blood (not recorded which). The chain uses TRBV3-1 (or the pseudogene TRBV3-2) and TRBJ2-1, with 12 bases that match TRBD2. CDR3 region: CASSLRTSGVTEQFF. In DNA form, the CDR3 reads TGTGCCAGCAGCCTTAGGACTAGCGGGGTCACGGAGCAGTTCTTC.